What follows is one T cell receptor beta chain and its context. Its antigen is not known. The source of the sample is a study of cytomegalovirus exposure and HLA in healthy donors. On the study more broadly: Samples from HLA-typed donors yielded about 85 million unique TCRs in an early data release. Study conclusions and caveats: Researchers catalogued 150 or so TCR beta chains as cytomegalovirus-associated. One variant, a missense change in DCLRE1C, was linked in a later analysis to TCR beta V- and J-gene trimming.

Primers for the PCR totalled 60 Vbeta and 13 Jbeta. TCRdb's table, derived via immunoSEQ multiplex PCR, lists solely in-frame clones and lacks some. The sample lists 160,000 or so clones, roughly 80% occurring once. Germline V CDR1 and CDR2: MNHEY, SVGAGI. This CDR3 comprises 14 residues. Trimming removed 2 bases from V and 2 bases from J, with 8 bases in between. The clonotype originates from a man between 25 and 39 years old in good health and CMV-seronegative. Material for sequencing was PBMCs. The V call is TRBV6-5, the J call TRBJ2-3; D gene ambiguous. For the CDR3, the DNA is TGTGCCAGCAGTTACCTGGAGAACACAGATACGCAGTATTTT. Residues: CASSYLENTDTQYF.